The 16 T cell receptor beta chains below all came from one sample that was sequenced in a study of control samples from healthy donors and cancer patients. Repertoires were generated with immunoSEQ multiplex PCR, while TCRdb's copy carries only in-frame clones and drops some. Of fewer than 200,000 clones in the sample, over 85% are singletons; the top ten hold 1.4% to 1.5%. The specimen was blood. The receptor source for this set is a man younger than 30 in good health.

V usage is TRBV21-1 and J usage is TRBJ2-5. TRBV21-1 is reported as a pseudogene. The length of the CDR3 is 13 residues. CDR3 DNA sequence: TGTGCCAGCAGCAATAAAGGGCGGGAGACCCAGTACTTC. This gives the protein CASSNKGRETQYF.

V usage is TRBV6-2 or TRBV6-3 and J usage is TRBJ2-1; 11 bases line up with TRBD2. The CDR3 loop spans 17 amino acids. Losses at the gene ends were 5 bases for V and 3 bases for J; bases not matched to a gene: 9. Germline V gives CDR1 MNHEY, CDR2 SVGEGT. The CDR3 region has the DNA TGTGCCAGCAGTCCCGCACCAGGGACTAGCGGCTACAATGAGCAGTTCTTC. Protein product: CASSPAPGTSGYNEQFF.

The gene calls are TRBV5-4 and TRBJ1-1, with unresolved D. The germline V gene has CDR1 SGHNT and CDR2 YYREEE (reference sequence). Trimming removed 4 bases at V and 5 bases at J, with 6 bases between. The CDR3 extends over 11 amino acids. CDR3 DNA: TGTGCCAGCAGCCAAGGGACTGAAGCTTTCTTT. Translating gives CASSQGTEAFF.

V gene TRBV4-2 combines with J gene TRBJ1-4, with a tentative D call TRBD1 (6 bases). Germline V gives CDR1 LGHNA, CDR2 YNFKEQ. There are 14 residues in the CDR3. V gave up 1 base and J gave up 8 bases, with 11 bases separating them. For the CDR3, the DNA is TGTGCCAGCAGCCAAGGATCGGGGGGCGAAAAACTGTTTTTT. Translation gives CASSQGSGGEKLFF.

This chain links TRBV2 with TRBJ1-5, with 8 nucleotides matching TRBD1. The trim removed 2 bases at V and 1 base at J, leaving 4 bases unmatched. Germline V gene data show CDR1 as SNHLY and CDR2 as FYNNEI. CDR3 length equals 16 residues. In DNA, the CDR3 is TGTGCCAGCAGTGAAAGGGGACAGGTGAGCAATCAGCCCCAGCATTTT. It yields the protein CASSERGQVSNQPQHF.

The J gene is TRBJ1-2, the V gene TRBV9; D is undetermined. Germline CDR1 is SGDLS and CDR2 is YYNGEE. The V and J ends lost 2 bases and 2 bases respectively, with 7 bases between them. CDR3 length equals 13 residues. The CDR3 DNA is TGTGCCAGCAGCGTCAAAGGAAACTATGGCTACACCTTC. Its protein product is CASSVKGNYGYTF. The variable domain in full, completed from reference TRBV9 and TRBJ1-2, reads DSGVTQTPKHLITATGQRVTLRCSPRSGDLSVYWYQQSLDQGLQFLIQYYNGEERAKGNILERFSAQQFPDLHSELNLSSLELGDSALYFCASSVKGNYGYTFGSGTRLTVV.

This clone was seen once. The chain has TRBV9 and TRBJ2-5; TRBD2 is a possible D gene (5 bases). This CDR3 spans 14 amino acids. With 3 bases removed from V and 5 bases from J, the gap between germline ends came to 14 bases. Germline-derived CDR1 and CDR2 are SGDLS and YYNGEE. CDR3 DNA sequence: TGTGCCAGCAGCGCACGAGGGTTGGCGGAGACCCAGTACTTC. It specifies CASSARGLAETQYF.

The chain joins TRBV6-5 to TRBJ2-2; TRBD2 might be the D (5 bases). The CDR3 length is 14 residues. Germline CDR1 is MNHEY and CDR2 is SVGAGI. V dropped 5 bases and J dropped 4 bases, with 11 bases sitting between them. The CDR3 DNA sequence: TGTGCCAGCAGTCATTCGAGCGGCACCGGGGAGCTGTTTTTT. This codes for CASSHSSGTGELFF.

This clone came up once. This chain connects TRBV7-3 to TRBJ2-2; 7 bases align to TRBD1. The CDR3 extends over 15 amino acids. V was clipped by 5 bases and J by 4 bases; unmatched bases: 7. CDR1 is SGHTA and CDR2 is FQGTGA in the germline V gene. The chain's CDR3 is CASSTQTGPTGELFF. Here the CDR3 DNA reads TGTGCCAGCAGCACTCAGACAGGGCCCACCGGGGAGCTGTTTTTT.

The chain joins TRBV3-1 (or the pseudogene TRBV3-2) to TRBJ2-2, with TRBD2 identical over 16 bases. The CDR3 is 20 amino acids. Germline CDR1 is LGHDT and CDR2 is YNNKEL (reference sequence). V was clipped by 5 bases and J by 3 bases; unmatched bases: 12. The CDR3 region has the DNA TGTGCCAGCAGCGGACCCAAGGGACTAGCGGGGGGGCTGGACACCGGGGAGCTGTTTTTT. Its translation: CASSGPKGLAGGLDTGELFF.

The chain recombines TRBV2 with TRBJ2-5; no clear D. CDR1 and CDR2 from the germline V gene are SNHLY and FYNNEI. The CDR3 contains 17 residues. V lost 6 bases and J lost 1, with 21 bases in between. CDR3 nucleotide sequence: TGTGCCAGCAGGAGTTTAGAAACTCCGAGAGTCCAAGAGACCCAGTACTTC. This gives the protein CASRSLETPRVQETQYF.

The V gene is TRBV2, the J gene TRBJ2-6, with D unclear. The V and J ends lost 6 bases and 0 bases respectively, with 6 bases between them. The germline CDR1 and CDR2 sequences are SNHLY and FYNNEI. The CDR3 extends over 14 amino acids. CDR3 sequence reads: CASSATSGANVLTF. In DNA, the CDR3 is TGTGCCAGCAGCGCCACCTCTGGGGCCAACGTCCTGACTTTC. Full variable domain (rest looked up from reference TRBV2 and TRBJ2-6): EPEVTQTPSHQVTQMGQEVILRCVPISNHLYFYWYRQILGQKVEFLVSFYNNEISEKSEIFDDQFSVERPDGSNFTLKIRSTKLEDSAMYFCASSATSGANVLTFGAGSRLTVL.

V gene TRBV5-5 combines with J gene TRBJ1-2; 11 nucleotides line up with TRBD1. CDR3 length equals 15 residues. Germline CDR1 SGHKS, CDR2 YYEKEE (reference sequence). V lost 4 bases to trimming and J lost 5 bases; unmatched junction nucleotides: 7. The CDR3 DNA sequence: TGTGCCAGCAGCCCCTACGGACAGGGGGCGTATGGCTACACCTTC. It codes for CASSPYGQGAYGYTF. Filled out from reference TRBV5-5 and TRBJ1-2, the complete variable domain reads DAGVTQSPTHLIKTRGQQVTLRCSPISGHKSVSWYQQVLGQGPQFIFQYYEKEERGRGNFPDRFSARQFPNYSSELNVNALLLGDSALYLCASSPYGQGAYGYTFGSGTRLTVV.

The CDR3 sequence: CASSTDSGTGYNYGYTF. The CDR3, as DNA: TGTGCCAGTAGTACCGACTCCGGGACAGGGTATAACTATGGCTACACCTTC. The chain carries TRBV19 and TRBJ1-2; 9 bases align to TRBD1. This CDR3 region has 17 residues. V trimming: 4 bases; J trimming: 1 base; junction bases outside the gene matches: 10. Looked up from germline, CDR1 is LNHDA and CDR2 is SQIVND (reference sequence).

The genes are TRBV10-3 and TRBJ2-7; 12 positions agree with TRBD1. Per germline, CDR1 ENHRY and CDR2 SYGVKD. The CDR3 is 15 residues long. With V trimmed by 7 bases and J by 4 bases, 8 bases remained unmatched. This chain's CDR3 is CAITPGTGGVYEQYF. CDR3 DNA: TGTGCCATCACCCCTGGGACAGGGGGCGTTTACGAGCAGTACTTC.

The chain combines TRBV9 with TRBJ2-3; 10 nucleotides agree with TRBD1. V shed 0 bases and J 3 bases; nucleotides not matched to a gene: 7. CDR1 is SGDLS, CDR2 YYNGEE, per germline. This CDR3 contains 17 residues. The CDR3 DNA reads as TGTGCCAGCAGCGTAGCTCCTCCGGGACAGGGGACAGATACGCAGTATTTT. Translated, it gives CASSVAPPGQGTDTQYF.